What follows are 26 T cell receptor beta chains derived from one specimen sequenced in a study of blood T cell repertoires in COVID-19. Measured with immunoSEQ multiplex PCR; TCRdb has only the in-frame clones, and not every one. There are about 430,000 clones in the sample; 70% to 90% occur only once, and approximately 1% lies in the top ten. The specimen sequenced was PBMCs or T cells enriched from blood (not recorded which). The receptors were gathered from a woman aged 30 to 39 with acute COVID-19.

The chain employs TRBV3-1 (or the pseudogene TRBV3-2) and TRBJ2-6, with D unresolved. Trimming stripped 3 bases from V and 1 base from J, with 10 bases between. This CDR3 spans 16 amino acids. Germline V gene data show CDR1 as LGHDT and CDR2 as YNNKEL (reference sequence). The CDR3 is CASSHGQASGANVLTF. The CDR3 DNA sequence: TGTGCCAGCAGCCATGGGCAGGCTTCTGGGGCCAACGTCCTGACTTTC.

CDR3 sequence: CASSFTGVDEQFF. In nucleotides, the CDR3 is TGTGCCAGCAGTTTCACGGGGGTCGATGAGCAGTTCTTC. V is TRBV12-3 or TRBV12-4 and J is TRBJ2-1; perhaps TRBD2 as D (6 bases). The V and J ends lost 3 bases and 8 bases respectively, with 11 bases between them. The CDR3 contains 13 residues.

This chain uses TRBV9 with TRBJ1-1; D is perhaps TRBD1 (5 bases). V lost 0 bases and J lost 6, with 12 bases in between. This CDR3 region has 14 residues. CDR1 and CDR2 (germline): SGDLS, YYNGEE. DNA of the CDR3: TGTGCCAGCAGCGTAGCTTCAGGGTTCCCTGAAGCTTTCTTT. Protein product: CASSVASGFPEAFF.

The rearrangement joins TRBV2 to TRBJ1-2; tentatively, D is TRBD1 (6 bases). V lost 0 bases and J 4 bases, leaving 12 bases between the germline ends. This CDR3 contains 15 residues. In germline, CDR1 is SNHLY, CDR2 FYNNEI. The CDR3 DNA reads TGTGCCAGCAGTGAAGCGGGGGGGCTACTCTATGGCTACACCTTC. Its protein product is CASSEAGGLLYGYTF.

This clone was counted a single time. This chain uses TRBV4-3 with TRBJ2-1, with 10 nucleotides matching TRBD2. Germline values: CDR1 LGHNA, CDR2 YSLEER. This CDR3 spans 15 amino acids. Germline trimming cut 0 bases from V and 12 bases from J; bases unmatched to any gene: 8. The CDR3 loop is CASSQDELAGTGQFF. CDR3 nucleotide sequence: TGCGCCAGCAGCCAAGACGAACTAGCGGGGACGGGGCAGTTCTTC.

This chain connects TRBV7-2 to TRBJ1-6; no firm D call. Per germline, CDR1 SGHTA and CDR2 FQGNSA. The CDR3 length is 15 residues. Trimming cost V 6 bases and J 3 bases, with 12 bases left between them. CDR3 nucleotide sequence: TGTGCCAGCAGGCCTTTCCGCGGCTATAATTCACCCCTCCACTTT. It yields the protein CASRPFRGYNSPLHF.

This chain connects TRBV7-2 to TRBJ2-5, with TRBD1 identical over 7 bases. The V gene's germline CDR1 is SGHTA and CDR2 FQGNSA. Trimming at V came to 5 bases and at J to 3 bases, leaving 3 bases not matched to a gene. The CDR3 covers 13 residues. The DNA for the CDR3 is TGTGCCAGCAGCCGGGGACAGAAAGAGACCCAGTACTTC. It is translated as CASSRGQKETQYF.

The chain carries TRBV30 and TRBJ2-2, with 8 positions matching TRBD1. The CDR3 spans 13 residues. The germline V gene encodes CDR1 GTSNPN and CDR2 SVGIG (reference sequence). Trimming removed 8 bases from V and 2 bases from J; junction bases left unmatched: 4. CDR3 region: CARTGFNTGELFF. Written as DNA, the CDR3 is TGTGCCAGGACAGGGTTTAACACCGGGGAGCTGTTTTTT.

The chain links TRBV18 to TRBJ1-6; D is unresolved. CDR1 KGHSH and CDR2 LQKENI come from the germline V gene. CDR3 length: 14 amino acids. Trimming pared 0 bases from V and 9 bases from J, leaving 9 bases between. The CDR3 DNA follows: TGTGCCAGCTCACCACCCGTGTCCGGTTCACCCCTCCACTTT. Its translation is CASSPPVSGSPLHF.

The CDR3 coding sequence is TGTGCCAGCAGCCTGGACAGGGGGGTGATGGAAAAACTGTTTTTT. Its translation: CASSLDRGVMEKLFF. The chain has TRBV7-9 and TRBJ1-4; 10 positions agree with TRBD1. This CDR3 comprises 15 residues. Germline-derived CDR1 and CDR2 are SEHNR and FQNEAQ (reference sequence). V dropped 5 bases and J dropped 8; count of bases not matched to a gene: 8.

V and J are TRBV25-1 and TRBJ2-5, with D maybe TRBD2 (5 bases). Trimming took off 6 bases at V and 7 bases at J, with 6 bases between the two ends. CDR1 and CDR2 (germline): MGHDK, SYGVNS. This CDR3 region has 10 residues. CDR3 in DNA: TGTGCCAGCAGGGCGGGGACCCAGTACTTC. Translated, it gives CASRAGTQYF.

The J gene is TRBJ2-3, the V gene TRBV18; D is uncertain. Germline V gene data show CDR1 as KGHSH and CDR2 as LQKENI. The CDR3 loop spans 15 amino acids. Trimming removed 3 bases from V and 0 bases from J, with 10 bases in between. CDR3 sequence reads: CASSPSVGSTDTQYF. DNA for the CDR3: TGTGCCAGCTCACCGTCGGTCGGTAGCACAGATACGCAGTATTTT.

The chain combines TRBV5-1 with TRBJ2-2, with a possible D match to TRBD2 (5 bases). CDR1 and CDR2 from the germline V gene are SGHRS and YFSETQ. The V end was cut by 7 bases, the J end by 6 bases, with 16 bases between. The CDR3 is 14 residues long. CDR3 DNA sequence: TGCGCCAGCGGACCGGGGAACACGGCCGGGGAGCTGTTTTTT. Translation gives CASGPGNTAGELFF.

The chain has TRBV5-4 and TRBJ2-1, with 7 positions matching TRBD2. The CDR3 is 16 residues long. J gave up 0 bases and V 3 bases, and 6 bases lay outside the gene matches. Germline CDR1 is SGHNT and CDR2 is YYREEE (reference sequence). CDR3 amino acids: CASSSRSGGSYNEQFF. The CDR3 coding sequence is TGTGCCAGCAGCTCCCGTTCGGGGGGCTCCTACAATGAGCAGTTCTTC.

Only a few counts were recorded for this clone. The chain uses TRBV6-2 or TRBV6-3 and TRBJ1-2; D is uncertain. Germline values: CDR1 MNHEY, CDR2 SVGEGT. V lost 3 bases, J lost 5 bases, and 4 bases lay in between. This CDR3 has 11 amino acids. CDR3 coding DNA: TGTGCCAGCAGTTATCCATATGGCTACACCTTC. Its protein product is CASSYPYGYTF.

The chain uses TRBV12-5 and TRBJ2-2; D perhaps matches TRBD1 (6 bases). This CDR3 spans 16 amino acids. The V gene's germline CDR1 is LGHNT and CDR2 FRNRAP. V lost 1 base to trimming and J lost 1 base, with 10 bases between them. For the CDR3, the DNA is TGTGCTAGTGGTTTGGGAGGGGGTCGGAACACCGGGGAGCTGTTTTTT. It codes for CASGLGGGRNTGELFF.

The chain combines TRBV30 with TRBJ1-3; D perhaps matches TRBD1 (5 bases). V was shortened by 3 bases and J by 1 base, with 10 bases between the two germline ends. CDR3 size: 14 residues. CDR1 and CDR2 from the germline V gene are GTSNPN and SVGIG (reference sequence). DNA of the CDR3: TGTGCCTGGAGGTATACAGGATCTGGAAACACCATATATTTT. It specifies CAWRYTGSGNTIYF.

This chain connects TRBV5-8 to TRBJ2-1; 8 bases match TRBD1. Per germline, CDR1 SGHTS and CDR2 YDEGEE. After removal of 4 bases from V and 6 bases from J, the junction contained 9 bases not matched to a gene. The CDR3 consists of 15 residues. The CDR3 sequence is CASSPLGQGSNEQFF. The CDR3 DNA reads TGTGCCAGCAGCCCCCTCGGACAGGGAAGCAATGAGCAGTTCTTC.

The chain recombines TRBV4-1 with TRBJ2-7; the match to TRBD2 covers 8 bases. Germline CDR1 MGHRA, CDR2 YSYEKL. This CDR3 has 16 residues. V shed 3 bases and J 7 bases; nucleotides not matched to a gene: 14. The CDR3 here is CASSQNTAGAPGEQYF. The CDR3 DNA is TGCGCCAGCAGCCAGAATACAGCGGGGGCACCTGGTGAGCAGTACTTC.

The CDR3 here is CASSSGQPGSGNTIYF. CDR3 DNA: TGCGCCAGCAGCTCGGGACAGCCAGGCTCTGGAAACACCATATATTTT. This sequence joins TRBV5-1 and TRBJ1-3, with TRBD1 matching 7 bases. This CDR3 is 16 amino acids long. V trimming: 3 bases; J trimming: 0 bases; junction bases outside the gene matches: 6. Germline-derived CDR1 and CDR2 are SGHRS and YFSETQ.

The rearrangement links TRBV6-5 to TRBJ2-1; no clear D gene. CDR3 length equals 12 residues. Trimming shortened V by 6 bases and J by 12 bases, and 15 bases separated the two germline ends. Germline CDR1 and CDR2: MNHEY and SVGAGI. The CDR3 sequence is CASSSPSFGQFF. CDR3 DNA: TGTGCCAGCAGCTCACCCTCGTTCGGGCAGTTCTTC.

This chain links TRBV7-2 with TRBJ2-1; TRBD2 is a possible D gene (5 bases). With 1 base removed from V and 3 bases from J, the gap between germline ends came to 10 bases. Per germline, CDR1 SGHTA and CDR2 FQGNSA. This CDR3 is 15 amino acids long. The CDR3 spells CASSLGASRYNEQFF. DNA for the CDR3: TGTGCCAGCAGCTTAGGGGCTAGCCGCTACAATGAGCAGTTCTTC.

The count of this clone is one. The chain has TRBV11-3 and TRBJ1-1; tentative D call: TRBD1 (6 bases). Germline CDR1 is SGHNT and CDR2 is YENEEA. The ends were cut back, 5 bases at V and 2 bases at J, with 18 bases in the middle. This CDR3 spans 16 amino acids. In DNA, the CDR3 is TGTGCCAGCAGCGCCCGGGACACCGGGCTTAACACTGAAGCTTTCTTT. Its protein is CASSARDTGLNTEAFF. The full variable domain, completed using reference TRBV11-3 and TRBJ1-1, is EAGVVQSPRYKIIEKKQPVAFWCNPISGHNTLYWYLQNLGQGPELLIRYENEEAVDDSQLPKDRFSAERLKGVDSTLKIQPAELGDSAVYLCASSARDTGLNTEAFFGQGTRLTVV.

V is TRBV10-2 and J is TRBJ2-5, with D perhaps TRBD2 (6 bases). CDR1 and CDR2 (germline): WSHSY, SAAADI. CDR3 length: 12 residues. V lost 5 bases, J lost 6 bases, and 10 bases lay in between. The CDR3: CASSRDSQTQYF. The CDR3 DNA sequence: TGCGCCAGCAGTCGGGACTCACAGACCCAGTACTTC.

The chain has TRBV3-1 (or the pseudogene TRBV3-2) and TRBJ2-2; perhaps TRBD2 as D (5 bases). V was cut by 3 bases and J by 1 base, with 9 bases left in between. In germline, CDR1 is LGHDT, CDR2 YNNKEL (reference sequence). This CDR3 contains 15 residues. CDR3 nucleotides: TGTGCCAGCAGCCACCGGGATTTGAACACCGGGGAGCTGTTTTTT. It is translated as CASSHRDLNTGELFF.

CDR3 sequence: CASSPGTGVNTEAFF. DNA of the CDR3: TGCGCCAGCAGCCCGGGGACAGGGGTGAACACTGAAGCTTTCTTT. J is TRBJ1-1 and V is TRBV5-1; TRBD1 matches at 10 bases. Germline trimming cut 4 bases from V and 0 bases from J; bases unmatched to any gene: 3. The germline V gene has CDR1 SGHRS and CDR2 YFSETQ. This CDR3 spans 15 amino acids. Looking up the rest from reference TRBV5-1 and TRBJ1-1 gives the full variable domain: KAGVTQTPRYLIKTRGQQVTLSCSPISGHRSVSWYQQTPGQGLQFLFEYFSETQRNKGNFPGRFSGRQFSNSRSEMNVSTLELGDSALYLCASSPGTGVNTEAFFGQGTRLTVV.